The following is a TCR beta chain sequence with its context. Its antigen is unknown. The data were obtained in a study of vaccination and CD4 T cells after COVID-19. For the study at large: Drawing of post-COVID samples took place a median 101 days after diagnosis (range 35 to 161).

Cultured CD4+ T-cell DNA underwent Oncomine TCR Beta short-read sequencing. Using its own MiXCR run on the PCR reads, TCRdb lists one record per CDR3 protein. The sample yields under 25,000 distinct CDR3 sequences, 40% seen once. V shed 10 bases and J shed 5 bases, with 12 bases lying between them. Germline assignment: CDR1 ENHRY and CDR2 SYGVKD. There are 12 residues in the CDR3. Regarding treatment: roughly 11-day PBMC culture with coronavirus spike peptide pools or control peptides (ViraFEST assay). In the ViraFEST assay, peptide-pool expansion preceded TCR sequencing of expanded clonotypes. This TCR came from a human donor who had recovered from COVID-19. The J gene is TRBJ2-1, the V gene TRBV10-3; possibly TRBD2 for D (5 bases). The sequencing here drew on CD4+ T cells from blood, cultured in vitro, taken after SARS-CoV-2 vaccination. CDR3 sequence: CATARVHNEQFF. The DNA for the CDR3 is TGTGCCACGGCGCGGGTGCACAATGAGCAGTTCTTC.